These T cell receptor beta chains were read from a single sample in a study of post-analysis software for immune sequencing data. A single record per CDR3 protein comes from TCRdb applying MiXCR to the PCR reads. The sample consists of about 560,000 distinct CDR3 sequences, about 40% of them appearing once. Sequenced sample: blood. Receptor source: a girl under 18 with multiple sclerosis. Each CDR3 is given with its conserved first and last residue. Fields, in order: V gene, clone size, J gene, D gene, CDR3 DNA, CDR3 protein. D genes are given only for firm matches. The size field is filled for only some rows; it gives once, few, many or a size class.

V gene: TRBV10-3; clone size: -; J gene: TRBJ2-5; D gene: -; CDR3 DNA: TGTGCCATCAGGGAGGGGGGCGACGAGACCCAGTACTTC; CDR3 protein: CAIREGGDETQYF
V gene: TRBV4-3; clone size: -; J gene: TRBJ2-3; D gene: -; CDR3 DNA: TGCGCCAGCAGCCAAGAGGGCCGGGTACGCACAGATACGCAGTATTTT; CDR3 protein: CASSQEGRVRTDTQYF
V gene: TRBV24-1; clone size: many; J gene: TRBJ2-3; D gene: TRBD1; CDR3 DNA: TGTGCCACCGGGACAGGGAGCACAGATACGCAGTATTTT; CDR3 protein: CATGTGSTDTQYF
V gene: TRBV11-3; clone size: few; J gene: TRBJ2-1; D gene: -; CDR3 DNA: TGTGCCAGCAGCTTAGGGGTGTTCTACAATGAGCAGTTCTTC; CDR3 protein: CASSLGVFYNEQFF
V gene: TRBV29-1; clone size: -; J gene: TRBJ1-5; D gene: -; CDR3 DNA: TGCAGCGTTATCTGGGCAGACTACAATCAGCCCCAGCATTTT; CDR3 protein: CSVIWADYNQPQHF
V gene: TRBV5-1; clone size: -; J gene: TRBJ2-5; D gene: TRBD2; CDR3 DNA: TGCGCCAGCAGAAGGGGAACTAGCGGGAGTGAGACCCAGTACTTC; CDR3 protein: CASRRGTSGSETQYF
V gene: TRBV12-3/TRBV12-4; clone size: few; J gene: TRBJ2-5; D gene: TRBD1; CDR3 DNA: TGTGCCAGCAGTTTCGGCTCCGGGACAGGGGGCGAGACCCAGTACTTC; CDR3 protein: CASSFGSGTGGETQYF
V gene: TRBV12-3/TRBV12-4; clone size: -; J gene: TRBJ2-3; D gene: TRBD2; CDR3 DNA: TGTGCCAGCAGTAGTCTAGCGGGAGGGGGCACAGATACGCAGTATTTT; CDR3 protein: CASSSLAGGGTDTQYF
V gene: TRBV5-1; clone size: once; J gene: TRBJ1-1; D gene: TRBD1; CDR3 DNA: TGCGCCAGCAGCTTCCAGGGGGCGCGGTTCTCTGAAGCTTTCTTT; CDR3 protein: CASSFQGARFSEAFF
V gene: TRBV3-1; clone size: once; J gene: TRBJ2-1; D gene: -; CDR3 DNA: TGTGCCAGCAGCCAAGATGACACGGCCCGGCAGTTCTTC; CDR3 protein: CASSQDDTARQFF
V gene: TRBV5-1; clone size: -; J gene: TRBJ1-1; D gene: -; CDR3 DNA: TGCGCCAGCAGCTTGAACTGGGGAGGGGACACTGAAGCTTTCTTT; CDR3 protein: CASSLNWGGDTEAFF
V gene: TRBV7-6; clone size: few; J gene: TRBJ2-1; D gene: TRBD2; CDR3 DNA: TGTGCCAGCAGCTTCATCCCTAGCGGGGGGGGGGTTGAGCAGTTCTTC; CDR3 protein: CASSFIPSGGGVEQFF
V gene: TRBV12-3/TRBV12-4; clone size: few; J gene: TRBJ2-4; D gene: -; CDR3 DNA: TGTGCCAGCAGTTTTTTGGGGTTAGCGGAGGCCAAAAACATTCAGTACTTC; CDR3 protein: CASSFLGLAEAKNIQYF
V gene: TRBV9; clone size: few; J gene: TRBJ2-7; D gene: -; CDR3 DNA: TGTGCCAGCAGCTCTGGGGACGGCTACGAGCAGTACTTC; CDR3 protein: CASSSGDGYEQYF
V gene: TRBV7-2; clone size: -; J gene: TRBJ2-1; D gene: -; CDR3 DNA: TGTGCCGGCAGCCTCGAGACAGCGAAATACAATGAGCAGTTCTTC; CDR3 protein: CAGSLETAKYNEQFF
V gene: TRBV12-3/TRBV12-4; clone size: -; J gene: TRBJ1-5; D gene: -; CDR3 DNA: TGTGCCAGCACCTGGGGGATCGGCAATCAGCCCCAGCATTTT; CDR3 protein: CASTWGIGNQPQHF
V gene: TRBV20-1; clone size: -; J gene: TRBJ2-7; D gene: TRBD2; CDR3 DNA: TGCAGTGCTAGAGGATCTAGCGGGAGCTCCCTAGGCGAGCAGTACTTC; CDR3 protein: CSARGSSGSSLGEQYF
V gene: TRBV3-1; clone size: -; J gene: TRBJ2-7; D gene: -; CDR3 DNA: TGTGCCAGCAGCCAAGTGAGGGGTTGGAGGAATGAGCAGTACTTC; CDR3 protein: CASSQVRGWRNEQYF
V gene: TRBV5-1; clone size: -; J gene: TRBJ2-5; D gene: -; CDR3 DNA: TGCGCCAGCAGCTTGGGGGGAAAGACCCAGTACTTC; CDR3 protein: CASSLGGKTQYF
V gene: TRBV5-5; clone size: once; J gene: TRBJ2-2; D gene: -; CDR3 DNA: TGTGCCAGCAGCTTGCGGTTGGGGACCACCGGGGAGCTGTTTTTT; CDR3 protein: CASSLRLGTTGELFF
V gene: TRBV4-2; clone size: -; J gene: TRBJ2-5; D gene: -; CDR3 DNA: TGTGCCAGCAGCCAAGGCCGCGGGAATGAGCAGTACTTC; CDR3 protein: CASSQGRGNEQYF
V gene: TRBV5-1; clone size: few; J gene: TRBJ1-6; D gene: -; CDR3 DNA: TGCGCCAGCAGCTTGGCCAGCAGGAGAAATAATTCACCCCTCCACTTT; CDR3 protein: CASSLASRRNNSPLHF
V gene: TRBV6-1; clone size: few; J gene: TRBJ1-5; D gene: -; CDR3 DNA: TGTGCCAGCAGCACGAATTGGAGACAGCCCCAGCATTTT; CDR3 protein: CASSTNWRQPQHF
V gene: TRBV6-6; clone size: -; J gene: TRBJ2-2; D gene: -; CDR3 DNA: TGTGCCAGCGGCGAGGGACGGGAGAACACCGGGGAGCTGTTTTTT; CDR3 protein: CASGEGRENTGELFF
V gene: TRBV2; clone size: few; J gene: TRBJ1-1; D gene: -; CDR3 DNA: TGTGCCAGCACTCAACTTATAGGGCAGGGACCTAACACTGAAGCTTTCTTT; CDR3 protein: CASTQLIGQGPNTEAFF
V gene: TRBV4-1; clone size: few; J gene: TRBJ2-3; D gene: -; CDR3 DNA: TGCGCCAGCAGCCAAGGAACCGGGGGCGCAGATACGCAGTATTTT; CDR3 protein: CASSQGTGGADTQYF
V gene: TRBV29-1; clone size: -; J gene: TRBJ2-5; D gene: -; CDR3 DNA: TGCAGCGTTGAGAGCCGGGACGGCCGAGAGACCCAGTACTTC; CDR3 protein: CSVESRDGRETQYF
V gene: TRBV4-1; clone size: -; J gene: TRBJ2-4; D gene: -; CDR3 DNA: TGCGCCAGCCAGGGGATGGCCAAAAACATTCAGTACTTC; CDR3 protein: CASQGMAKNIQYF
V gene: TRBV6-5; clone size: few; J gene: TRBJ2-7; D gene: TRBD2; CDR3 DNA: TGTGCCAGCAGTTTTCTGACTAGCGGAACCTACGAGCAGTACTTC; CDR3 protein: CASSFLTSGTYEQYF
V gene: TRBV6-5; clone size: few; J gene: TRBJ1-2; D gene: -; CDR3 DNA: TGTGCCAGCAGTTACCGGTGGGCAGGTGAAGGCTACACCTTC; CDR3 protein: CASSYRWAGEGYTF
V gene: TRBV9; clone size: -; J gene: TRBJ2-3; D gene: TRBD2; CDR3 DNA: TGTGCCAGCAGCGCCTCTTCTAGCGGGAGGGGTGCAGATACGCAGTATTTT; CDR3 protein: CASSASSSGRGADTQYF
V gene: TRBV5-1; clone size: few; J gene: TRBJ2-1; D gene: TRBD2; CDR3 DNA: TGCGCCAGCAGCTTGACACTAGCGGGGGGAGCCTACAATGAGCAGTTCTTC; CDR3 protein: CASSLTLAGGAYNEQFF
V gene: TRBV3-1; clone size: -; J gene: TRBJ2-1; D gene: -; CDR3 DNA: TGTGCCAGCAGCCAAGATAGAAGGTCCAGGGGAGACTACAATGAGCAGTTCTTC; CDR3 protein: CASSQDRRSRGDYNEQFF
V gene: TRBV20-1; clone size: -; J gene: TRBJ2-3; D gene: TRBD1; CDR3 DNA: TGCAGTGCTAGAGGACAGGGGGACACAGATACGCAGTATTTT; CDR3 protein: CSARGQGDTDTQYF
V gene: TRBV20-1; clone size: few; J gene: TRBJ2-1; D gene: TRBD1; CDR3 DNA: TGCAGTGCTAGAGTTCAGTTTGGGACAGGGTCCCACAATGAGCAGTTCTTC; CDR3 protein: CSARVQFGTGSHNEQFF